Detailed here is one T cell receptor (beta chain). The sample comes from a study of blood T cells in healthy people across ages. V was trimmed by 4 bases and J by 1 base, leaving 15 bases between them. The CDR3 loop spans 16 amino acids. Germline assignment: CDR1 ENHRY and CDR2 SYGVKD. Combining a sample-barcoded 5' primer with a J-beta primer mix, a second PCR ran for roughly 7 to 12 cycles. Every molecule of cDNA carried a tag from a template-switch adaptor with 12 random nucleotides. Each CDR3 protein is one row after TCRdb ran MiXCR on the 5' RACE reads. The table has 800,000 to 950,000 distinct CDR3 sequences, approximately 32% seen once; the top ten hold roughly 10%. The sample was also linked to a second study, of T cells of mothers and their children.

The specimen sequenced was blood. This sequence originates from a woman in her thirties or forties in good health. The rearrangement uses TRBV10-3 and TRBJ2-3, with unresolved D. The CDR3 sequence is CAISALGDHRTDTQYF. The CDR3 DNA is TGTGCCATCAGTGCGCTCGGAGACCACCGCACAGATACGCAGTATTTT.